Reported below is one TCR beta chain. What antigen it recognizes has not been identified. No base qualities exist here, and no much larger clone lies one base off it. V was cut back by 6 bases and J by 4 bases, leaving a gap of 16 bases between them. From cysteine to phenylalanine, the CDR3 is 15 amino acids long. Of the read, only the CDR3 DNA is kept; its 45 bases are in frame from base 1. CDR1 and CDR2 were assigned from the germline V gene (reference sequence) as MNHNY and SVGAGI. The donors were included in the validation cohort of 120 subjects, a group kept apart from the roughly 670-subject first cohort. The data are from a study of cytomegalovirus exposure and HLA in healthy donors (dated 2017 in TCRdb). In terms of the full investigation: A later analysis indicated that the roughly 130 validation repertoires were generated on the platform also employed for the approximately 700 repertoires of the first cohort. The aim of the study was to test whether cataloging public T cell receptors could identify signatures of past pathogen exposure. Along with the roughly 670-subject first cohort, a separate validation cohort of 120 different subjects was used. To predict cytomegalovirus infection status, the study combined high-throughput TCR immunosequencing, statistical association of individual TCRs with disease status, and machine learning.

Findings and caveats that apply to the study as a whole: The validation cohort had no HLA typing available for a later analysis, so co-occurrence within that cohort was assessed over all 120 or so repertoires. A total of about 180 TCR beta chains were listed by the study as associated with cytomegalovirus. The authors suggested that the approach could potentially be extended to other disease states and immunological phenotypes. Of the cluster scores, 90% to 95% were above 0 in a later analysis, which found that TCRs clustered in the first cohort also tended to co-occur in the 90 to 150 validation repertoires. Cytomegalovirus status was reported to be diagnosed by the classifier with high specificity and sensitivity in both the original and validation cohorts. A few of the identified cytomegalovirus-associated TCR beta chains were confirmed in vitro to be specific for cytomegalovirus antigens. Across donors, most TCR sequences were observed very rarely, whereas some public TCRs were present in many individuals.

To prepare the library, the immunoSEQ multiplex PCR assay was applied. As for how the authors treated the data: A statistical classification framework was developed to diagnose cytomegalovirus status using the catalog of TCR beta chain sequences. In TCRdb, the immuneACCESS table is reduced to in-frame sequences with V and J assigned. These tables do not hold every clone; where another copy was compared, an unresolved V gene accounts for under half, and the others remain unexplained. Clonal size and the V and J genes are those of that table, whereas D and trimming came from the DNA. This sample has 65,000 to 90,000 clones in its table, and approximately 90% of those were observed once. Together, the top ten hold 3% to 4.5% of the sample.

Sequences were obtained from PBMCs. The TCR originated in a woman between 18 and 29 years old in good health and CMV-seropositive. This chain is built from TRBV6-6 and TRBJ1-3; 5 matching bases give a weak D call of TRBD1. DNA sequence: TGTGCCAGCAGCCTCCGGCAGGGCCAAGGAAACACCATATATTTT. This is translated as CASSLRQGQGNTIYF.